A single sample gave rise to the 27 T cell receptor beta chains below, sequenced in a study of vaccination effects on CD4 cells after COVID-19. Before sequencing took place, the ViraFEST assay used viral peptide pools to expand antigen-specific CD4+ T cells. Once cultured for roughly nine days, the cells underwent separation to obtain CD4+ T cells. Each person got two doses of an mRNA SARS-CoV-2 vaccine, BNT162b2 or mRNA-1273. No antigen has been assigned to these receptors. Data came from immunoSEQ multiplex PCR; TCRdb stores just in-frame clones and leaves some out. Of nearly 30,000 clones in the sample, 70% to 75% were seen once. This material consisted of CD4+ T cells from PBMCs cultured with HCoV-229E spike peptides, taken after COVID-19 vaccination. These TCRs come from a human donor who received a COVID-19 vaccine.

This clone was observed a handful of times. The genes are TRBV10-3 and TRBJ1-5, with TRBD1 matching 7 bases. Germline CDR1 reads ENHRY; CDR2 reads SYGVKD. J gave up 3 bases and V 10 bases, and 3 bases lay outside the gene matches. This CDR3 has 12 amino acids. The CDR3 loop is CATGQFNQPQHF. The CDR3 DNA reads as TGTGCCACGGGACAGTTCAATCAGCCCCAGCATTTT.

This chain uses TRBV19 with TRBJ2-3, with D possibly being TRBD1 or TRBD2 (5 bases each). The CDR3 extends over 15 amino acids. Germline lookup yields CDR1 LNHDA and CDR2 SQIVND (reference sequence). V was cut by 6 bases and J by 8 bases, with 21 bases left in between. In DNA form, the CDR3 reads TGTGCCAGTAGCACGGGGACGCTGGCATGGGGTACGCAGTATTTT. Protein product: CASSTGTLAWGTQYF.

The chain employs TRBV7-9 and TRBJ2-2; D is perhaps TRBD2 (5 bases). The CDR3 loop spans 17 amino acids. In germline, CDR1 is SEHNR, CDR2 FQNEAQ (reference sequence). V was pared by 3 bases and J by 2 bases, with 16 bases between. CDR3 sequence reads: CASSFTPGADNTGELFF. CDR3 DNA: TGTGCCAGCAGCTTCACCCCAGGAGCGGATAACACCGGGGAGCTGTTTTTT.

The CDR3 nucleotides read TGCGCCAGCAGCCACGGAAGCTACAATGAGCAGTTCTTC. Its translation is CASSHGSYNEQFF. V and J are TRBV5-1 and TRBJ2-1; unclear D gene. Germline values: CDR1 SGHRS, CDR2 YFSETQ. V was clipped by 4 bases and J by 3 bases, with 8 bases between them. There are 13 residues in the CDR3. The variable domain in full, completed from reference TRBV5-1 and TRBJ2-1, reads KAGVTQTPRYLIKTRGQQVTLSCSPISGHRSVSWYQQTPGQGLQFLFEYFSETQRNKGNFPGRFSGRQFSNSRSEMNVSTLELGDSALYLCASSHGSYNEQFFGPGTRLTVL.

V and J are TRBV5-6 and TRBJ1-6; 9 positions match TRBD1. The V and J ends lost 4 bases and 7 bases, in that order; junction bases with no gene match: 3. The germline CDR1 and CDR2 sequences are SGHDT and YYEEEE. The CDR3 is 14 amino acids. The CDR3 protein is CASSRDRENSPLHF. In DNA form, the CDR3 reads TGTGCCAGCAGCCGGGACAGGGAGAATTCACCCCTCCACTTT.

This clone was picked up a small number of times. The V and J genes are TRBV3-1 (or the pseudogene TRBV3-2) and TRBJ2-2, with D possibly being TRBD1 or TRBD2 (6 bases each). CDR1 is LGHDT and CDR2 is YNNKEL in the germline V gene (reference sequence). The V end lost 5 bases, the J end lost 7 bases, and 26 bases lay between the germline ends. The CDR3 extends over 18 amino acids. Here the CDR3 DNA reads TGTGCCAGCAGCGTACGACTCTCGGGGGCGGAAAGACACGGGGAGCTGTTTTTT. The encoded protein is CASSVRLSGAERHGELFF.

The V call is TRBV6-5, the J call TRBJ2-2; a weak D match, TRBD1 (6 bases). CDR1 and CDR2 (germline): MNHEY, SVGAGI. Trimming removed 4 bases at V and 7 bases at J, with 13 bases between. This CDR3 is 14 amino acids long. The CDR3 sequence is CASSFKGENGELFF. The CDR3 DNA reads TGTGCCAGCAGTTTTAAGGGGGAAAACGGGGAGCTGTTTTTT.

In DNA form, the CDR3 reads TGTGCCAGCACTCTGCAGACTGGGATGACTGAAGCTTTCTTT. Protein sequence: CASTLQTGMTEAFF. The chain couples TRBV6-5 to TRBJ1-1; D is uncertain. Trimming removed 7 bases at V and 5 bases at J, with 17 bases between. Per the germline V gene, CDR1 is MNHEY and CDR2 is SVGAGI. CDR3 length: 14 residues.

The chain links TRBV18 to TRBJ1-1, with TRBD1 matching 7 bases. J lost 4 bases, V lost 3 bases, and 2 bases had no gene match. CDR1 and CDR2 from the germline V gene are KGHSH and LQKENI. CDR3 length: 13 residues. The CDR3 DNA sequence: TGTGCCAGCTCACCCGACAGGGCCACTGAAGCTTTCTTT. Protein: CASSPDRATEAFF.

The chain employs TRBV16 and TRBJ1-2; 9 bases match TRBD1. Germline V gene data show CDR1 as KGHSY and CDR2 as FQNENV. Trimming at V came to 1 base and at J to 6 bases, leaving 9 bases not matched to a gene. There are 16 residues in the CDR3. Here the CDR3 reads CASSQLNRGPSNGYTF. For the CDR3, the DNA is TGTGCCAGCAGCCAATTAAACAGGGGGCCTTCGAATGGCTACACCTTC.

The chain joins TRBV6-5 to TRBJ1-5, with unresolved D. The V gene lost 0 bases and the J gene lost 3 bases, with 9 bases spanning the gap. The CDR3 extends over 15 amino acids. Germline CDR1 MNHEY, CDR2 SVGAGI. The CDR3 sequence: CASSYSPDYNQPQHF. The CDR3 nucleotides are TGTGCCAGCAGTTACTCGCCAGACTACAATCAGCCCCAGCATTTT.

This clone was detected only once. J is TRBJ2-4 and V is TRBV9, with 10 bases fitting TRBD2. Trimming cost V 3 bases and J 2 bases; bases outside gene matches: 8. CDR1 and CDR2 from the germline V gene are SGDLS and YYNGEE. The CDR3 totals 17 residues. CDR3 sequence (DNA): TGTGCCAGCAGCGGATTTAGCGGGGGGCGGACCAAAAACATTCAGTACTTC. Translating gives CASSGFSGGRTKNIQYF.

The V gene is TRBV18, the J gene TRBJ1-5, with TRBD1 as a possible D gene (5 bases). Germline values: CDR1 KGHSH, CDR2 LQKENI. The ends were cut back, 1 base at V and 4 bases at J, with 8 bases in the middle. The CDR3 has 14 residues. Here the CDR3 reads CASSPRQGNQPQHF. CDR3 coding DNA: TGTGCCAGCTCACCACGGCAGGGAAATCAGCCCCAGCATTTT.

This chain links TRBV19 with TRBJ2-2; TRBD1 is a possible D gene (6 bases). The V gene lost 10 bases and the J gene lost 0 bases, with 12 bases spanning the gap. CDR1 and CDR2 from the germline V gene are LNHDA and SQIVND (reference sequence). This CDR3 is 14 amino acids long. The CDR3 here is CATPNRANTGELFF. CDR3 DNA: TGTGCCACCCCGAACAGGGCGAACACCGGGGAGCTGTTTTTT.

The rearrangement links TRBV7-9 to TRBJ1-5; D is uncertain. The CDR3 is 14 amino acids. The V and J ends lost 3 bases and 0 bases respectively, with 6 bases between them. Per the germline V gene, CDR1 is SEHNR and CDR2 is FQNEAQ (reference sequence). CDR3 amino acids: CASSFYNSNQPQHF. The CDR3 DNA is TGTGCCAGCAGCTTCTACAATAGCAATCAGCCCCAGCATTTT.

The chain combines TRBV5-4 with TRBJ2-1, with 8 positions matching TRBD2. The trim removed 0 bases at V and 4 bases at J, leaving 6 bases unmatched. Germline V lookup: CDR1 SGHNT, CDR2 YYREEE (reference sequence). The CDR3 is 16 residues long. CDR3 DNA sequence: TGTGCCAGCAGCTTGGCTCTGGGACTAGAGTACAATGAGCAGTTCTTC. Protein product: CASSLALGLEYNEQFF.

The rearrangement links TRBV6-7 to TRBJ2-7, with D unresolved. TRBV6-7 carries the ORF label, with uncertain function. The length of the CDR3 is 14 residues. The V end lost 6 bases, the J end lost 3 bases, and 15 bases lay between the germline ends. The CDR3 loop reads CASSPTARNYEQYF. In DNA, the CDR3 is TGTGCCAGCAGCCCCACCGCAAGAAACTACGAGCAGTACTTC.

The chain combines TRBV21-1 with TRBJ2-7; the listed D gene, TRBD1, was not tested against the DNA. TRBV21-1 is a documented pseudogene. CDR3 length: 14 amino acids. In DNA, the CDR3 is TGTGCCAGCAGCACAGGGAAAAGGGCCTACGAGCAGTACTTC. Its protein is CASSTGKRAYEQYF.

V usage is TRBV6-5 and J usage is TRBJ1-1; 7 bases match TRBD1. The ends lost 6 bases at V and 0 bases at J; junction bases unmatched: 4. This CDR3 comprises 14 residues. Germline V gene lookup returns CDR1 MNHEY and CDR2 SVGAGI. CDR3 sequence: CASRKQGMNTEAFF. In DNA form, the CDR3 reads TGTGCCAGCAGGAAACAGGGGATGAACACTGAAGCTTTCTTT.

Here the CDR3 DNA reads TGTGCCAGCAGCGTAGGGACTAGCACCCAAGAGACCCAGTACTTC. It codes for CASSVGTSTQETQYF. V is TRBV9 and J is TRBJ2-5; 8 nucleotides line up with TRBD2. The J segment lost 1 base and the V segment lost 0 bases, leaving 2 bases of the junction unmatched. The germline gives CDR1 SGDLS, CDR2 YYNGEE. CDR3 length equals 15 residues.

V usage is TRBV7-8 and J usage is TRBJ2-3, with TRBD2 identical over 7 bases. From germline, CDR1 is SGHVS and CDR2 FQNEAQ. V lost 0 bases and J lost 1; bases outside the gene matches: 1. This CDR3 is built from 15 residues. The CDR3 here is CASSLASGRTDTQYF. The DNA of the CDR3 is TGTGCCAGCAGCTTAGCTAGCGGGCGCACAGATACGCAGTATTTT.

This sequence joins TRBV7-8 and TRBJ2-3, with TRBD2 identical over 14 bases. The CDR3 is 15 amino acids. Unmatched junction bases numbered 7, after V lost 7 bases and J lost 7 bases. Per the germline V gene, CDR1 is SGHVS and CDR2 is FQNEAQ. CDR3 sequence: CASTQGLAGVNTQYF. CDR3 bases: TGTGCCAGCACCCAGGGACTAGCGGGAGTCAATACGCAGTATTTT.

This clone came up a few times. The rearrangement joins TRBV7-8 to TRBJ1-1; D is uncertain. Germline assignment: CDR1 SGHVS and CDR2 FQNEAQ. The CDR3 covers 13 residues. Trimming stripped 1 base from V and 4 bases from J, with 7 bases between. CDR3 sequence: CASSLGTPTEAFF. CDR3 DNA: TGTGCCAGCAGCTTAGGGACTCCCACTGAAGCTTTCTTT.

J is TRBJ2-2 and V is TRBV30; no definite D call. V was trimmed by 0 bases and J by 1 base, leaving 9 bases between them. Germline V gives CDR1 GTSNPN, CDR2 SVGIG (reference sequence). The CDR3 covers 15 residues. The CDR3: CAWSVERVNTGELFF. The CDR3 coding sequence is TGTGCCTGGAGTGTAGAGCGAGTGAACACCGGGGAGCTGTTTTTT.

V and J are TRBV6-5 and TRBJ1-6; D is perhaps TRBD1 (6 bases). The germline V gene encodes CDR1 MNHEY and CDR2 SVGAGI. The CDR3 consists of 13 residues. V was cut by 8 bases and J by 6 bases, with 11 bases left in between. DNA for the CDR3: TGTGCCAGCGGGACAAAACTTAATTCACCCCTCCACTTT. Translating it yields CASGTKLNSPLHF.

The rearrangement joins TRBV18 to TRBJ1-1; TRBD1 might be the D (5 bases). V gave up 3 bases and J gave up 6 bases, with 14 bases separating them. CDR3 size: 14 residues. Looked up from germline, CDR1 is KGHSH and CDR2 is LQKENI. The CDR3 bases are TGTGCCAGCTCACCTACAACGGAAGGGGCTGAAGCTTTCTTT. It yields the protein CASSPTTEGAEAFF.

V and J are TRBV5-6 and TRBJ2-7; TRBD1 is a possible D gene (7 bases). The CDR3 extends over 13 amino acids. Per germline, CDR1 SGHDT and CDR2 YYEEEE. Trimming removed 4 bases from V and 3 bases from J, with 11 bases in between. The CDR3 region has the DNA TGTGCCAGCAGCCCAGGGGGGAACTACGAGCAGTACTTC. Translating gives CASSPGGNYEQYF.